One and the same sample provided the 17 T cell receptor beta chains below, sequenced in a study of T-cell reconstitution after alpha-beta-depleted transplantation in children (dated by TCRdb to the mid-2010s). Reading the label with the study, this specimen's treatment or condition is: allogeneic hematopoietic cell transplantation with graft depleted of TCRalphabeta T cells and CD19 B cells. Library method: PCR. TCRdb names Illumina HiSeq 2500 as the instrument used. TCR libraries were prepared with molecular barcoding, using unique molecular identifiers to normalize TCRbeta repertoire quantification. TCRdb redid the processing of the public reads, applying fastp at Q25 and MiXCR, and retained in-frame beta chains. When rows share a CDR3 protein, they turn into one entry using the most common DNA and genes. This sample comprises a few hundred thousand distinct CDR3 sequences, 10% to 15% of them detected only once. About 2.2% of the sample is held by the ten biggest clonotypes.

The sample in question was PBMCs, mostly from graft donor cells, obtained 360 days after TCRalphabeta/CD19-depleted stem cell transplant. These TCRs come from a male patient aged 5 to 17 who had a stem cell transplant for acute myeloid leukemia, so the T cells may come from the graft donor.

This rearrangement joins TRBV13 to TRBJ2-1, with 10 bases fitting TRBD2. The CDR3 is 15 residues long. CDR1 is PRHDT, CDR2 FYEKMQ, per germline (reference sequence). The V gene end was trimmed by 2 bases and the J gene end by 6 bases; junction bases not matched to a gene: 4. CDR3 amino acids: CASSLRTSGANEQFF. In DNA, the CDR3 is TGTGCCAGCAGCTTAAGAACTAGCGGGGCCAATGAGCAGTTCTTC.

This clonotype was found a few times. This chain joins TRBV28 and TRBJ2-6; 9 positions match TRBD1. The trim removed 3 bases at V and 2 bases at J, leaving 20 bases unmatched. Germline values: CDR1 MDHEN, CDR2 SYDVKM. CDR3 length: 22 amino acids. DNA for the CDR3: TGTGCCAGCAGTTTCTTACCCCCGACAGGGGGAATTGTTAGTACTGGGGCCAACGTCCTGACTTTC. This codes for CASSFLPPTGGIVSTGANVLTF.

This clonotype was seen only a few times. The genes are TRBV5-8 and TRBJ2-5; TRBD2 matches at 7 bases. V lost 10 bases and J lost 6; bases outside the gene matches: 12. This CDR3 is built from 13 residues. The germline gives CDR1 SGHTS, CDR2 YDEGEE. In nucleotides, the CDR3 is TGTGCCCCCAGGGTCTCCGGGAGGAAGACCCAGTACTTC. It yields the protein CAPRVSGRKTQYF.

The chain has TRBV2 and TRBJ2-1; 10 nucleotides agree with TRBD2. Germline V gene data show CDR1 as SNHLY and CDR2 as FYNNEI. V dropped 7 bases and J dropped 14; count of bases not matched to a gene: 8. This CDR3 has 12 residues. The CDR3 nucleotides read TGTGCCAGCACGACTAGCGGGTCGGAGGAGTTCTTC. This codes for CASTTSGSEEFF.

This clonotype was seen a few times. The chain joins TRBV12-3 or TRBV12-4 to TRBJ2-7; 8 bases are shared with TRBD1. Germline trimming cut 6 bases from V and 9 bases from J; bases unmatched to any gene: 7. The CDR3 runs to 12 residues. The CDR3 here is CASSSRTGLQYF. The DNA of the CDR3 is TGTGCCAGCAGCTCCCGGACAGGGCTGCAGTACTTC.

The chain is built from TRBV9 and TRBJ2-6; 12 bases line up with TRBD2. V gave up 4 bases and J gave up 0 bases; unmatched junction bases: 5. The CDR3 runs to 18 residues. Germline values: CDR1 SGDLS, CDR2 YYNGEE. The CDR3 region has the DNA TGTGCCAGCAGCCCAGGACTAGCGGGGATCTCTGGGGCCAACGTCCTGACTTTC. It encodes CASSPGLAGISGANVLTF.

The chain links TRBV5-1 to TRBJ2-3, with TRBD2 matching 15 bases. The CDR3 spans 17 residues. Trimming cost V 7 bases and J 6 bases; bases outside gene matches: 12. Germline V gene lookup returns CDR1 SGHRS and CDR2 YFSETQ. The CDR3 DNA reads TGCGCCAGCCAATGGACTAGCGGGAGGGCGGGGCATGATACGCAGTATTTT. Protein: CASQWTSGRAGHDTQYF.

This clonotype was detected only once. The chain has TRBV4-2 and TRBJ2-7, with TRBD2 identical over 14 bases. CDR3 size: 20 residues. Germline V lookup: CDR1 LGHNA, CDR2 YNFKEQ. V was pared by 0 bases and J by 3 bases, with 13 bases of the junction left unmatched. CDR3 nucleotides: TGTGCCAGCAGCCAAGATAACGAGGCGGGACTAGCGGGAGTTTTCTACGAGCAGTACTTC. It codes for CASSQDNEAGLAGVFYEQYF.

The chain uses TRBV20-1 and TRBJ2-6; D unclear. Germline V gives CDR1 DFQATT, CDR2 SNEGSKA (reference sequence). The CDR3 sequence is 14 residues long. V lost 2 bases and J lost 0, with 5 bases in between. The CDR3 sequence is CSARSDSGANVLTF. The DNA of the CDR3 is TGCAGTGCTAGAAGCGACTCTGGGGCCAACGTCCTGACTTTC.

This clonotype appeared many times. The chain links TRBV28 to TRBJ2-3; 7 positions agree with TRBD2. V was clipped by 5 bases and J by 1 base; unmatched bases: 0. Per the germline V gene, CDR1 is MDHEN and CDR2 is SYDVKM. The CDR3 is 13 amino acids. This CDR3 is CASSGGGTDTQYF. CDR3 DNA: TGTGCCAGCAGTGGGGGGGGCACAGATACGCAGTATTTT.

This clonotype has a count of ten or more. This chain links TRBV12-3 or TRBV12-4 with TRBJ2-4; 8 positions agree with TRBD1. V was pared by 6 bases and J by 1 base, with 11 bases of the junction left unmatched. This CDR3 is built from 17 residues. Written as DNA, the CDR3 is TGTGCCAGCAGCTCTCCCCTCCCAGGGGGCGCCAAAAACATTCAGTACTTC. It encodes CASSSPLPGGAKNIQYF.

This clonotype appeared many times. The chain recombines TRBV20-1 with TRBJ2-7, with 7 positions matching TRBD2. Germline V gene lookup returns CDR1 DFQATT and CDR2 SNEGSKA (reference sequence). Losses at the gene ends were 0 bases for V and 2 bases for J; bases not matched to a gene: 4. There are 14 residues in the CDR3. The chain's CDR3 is CSARDGAGAYEQYF. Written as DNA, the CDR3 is TGCAGTGCTAGAGATGGGGCGGGGGCCTACGAGCAGTACTTC.

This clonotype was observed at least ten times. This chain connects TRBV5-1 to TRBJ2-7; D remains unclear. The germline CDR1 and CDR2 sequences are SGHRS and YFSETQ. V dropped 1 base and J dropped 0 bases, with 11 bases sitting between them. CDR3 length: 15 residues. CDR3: CASSLSASFSYEQYF. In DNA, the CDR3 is TGCGCCAGCAGCTTGAGTGCCAGCTTCTCCTACGAGCAGTACTTC.

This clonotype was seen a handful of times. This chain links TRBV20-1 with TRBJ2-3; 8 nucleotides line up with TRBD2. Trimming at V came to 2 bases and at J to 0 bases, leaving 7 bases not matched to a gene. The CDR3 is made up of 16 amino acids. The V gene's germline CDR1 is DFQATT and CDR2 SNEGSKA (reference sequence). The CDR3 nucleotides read TGCAGTGCTAGAAGTTCGGGCGGGAGGAGCACAGATACGCAGTATTTT. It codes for CSARSSGGRSTDTQYF.

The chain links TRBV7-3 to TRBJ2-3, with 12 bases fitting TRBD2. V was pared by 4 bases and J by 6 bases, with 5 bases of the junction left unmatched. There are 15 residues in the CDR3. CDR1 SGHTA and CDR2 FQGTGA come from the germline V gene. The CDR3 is CASSSSGRARDTQYF. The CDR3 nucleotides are TGTGCCAGCAGCTCTAGCGGGAGGGCCAGGGATACGCAGTATTTT.

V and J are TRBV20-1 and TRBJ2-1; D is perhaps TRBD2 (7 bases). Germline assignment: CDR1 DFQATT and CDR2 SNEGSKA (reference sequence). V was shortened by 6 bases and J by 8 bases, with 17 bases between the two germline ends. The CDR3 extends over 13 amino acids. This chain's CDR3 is CSATGGGGDEQFF. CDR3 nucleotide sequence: TGCAGTGCGACGGGAGGAGGGGGTGATGAGCAGTTCTTC.

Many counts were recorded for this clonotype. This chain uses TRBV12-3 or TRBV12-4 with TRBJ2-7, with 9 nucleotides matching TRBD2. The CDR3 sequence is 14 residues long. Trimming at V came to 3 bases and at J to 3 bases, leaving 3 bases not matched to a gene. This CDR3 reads CASSLTSGRYEQYF. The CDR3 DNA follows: TGTGCCAGCAGTTTGACTAGCGGCCGCTACGAGCAGTACTTC.